Listed below are T cell receptor beta chains from one sample, sequenced in a study of CD8 T cells in ankylosing spondylitis. TCRdb re-called the 5' RACE reads through MiXCR, storing one row per CDR3 protein. The sample carries more than 30,000 distinct CDR3 sequences, about 11% recorded once. Sequencing was carried out using synovial fluid, either unsorted or a sorted T cell fraction (not recorded which). All receptors come from a male donor with ankylosing spondylitis. Each CDR3 is given with its conserved first and last residue. The D gene is left open where the match is weak. Not every row has a clone size; where given, it reads once, few, many or a size class.

size	D	V	J	length	CDR3	DNA
many	TRBD1	TRBV7-9	TRBJ2-7	15	CASSSIPGQTYEQYF	TGTGCCAGCAGCTCAATCCCGGGACAGACCTACGAGCAGTACTTC
few	NA	TRBV10-3	TRBJ2-7	16	CAISESNGLKSYEQYF	TGTGCCATCAGTGAGTCGAATGGACTAAAGTCCTACGAGCAGTACTTC
many	NA	TRBV27	TRBJ2-1	14	CASSLGASFNEQFF	TGTGCCAGCAGCTTGGGGGCTAGTTTCAATGAGCAGTTCTTC
many	NA	TRBV29-1	TRBJ2-3	15	CSVEHSPAHTDTQYF	TGCAGCGTTGAACACAGTCCCGCCCACACAGATACGCAGTATTTT
many	TRBD1	TRBV9	TRBJ2-7	14	CASSLGQGFYEQYF	TGTGCCAGCAGCTTGGGACAGGGGTTTTACGAGCAGTACTTC
many	NA	TRBV20-1	TRBJ1-2	10	CRLGDYGYTF	TGCAGGCTTGGAGACTATGGCTACACCTTC
NA	NA	TRBV2	TRBJ2-6	15	CASSEEEAGANVLTF	TGTGCCAGCAGTGAAGAGGAAGCTGGGGCCAACGTCCTGACTTTC
NA	NA	TRBV6-5	TRBJ2-7	15	CASSYSEGFFNEQYF	TGTGCCAGCAGTTACTCGGAGGGATTTTTCAACGAGCAGTACTTC
many	TRBD2	TRBV30	TRBJ2-1	14	CAWSATGLANEQFF	TGTGCCTGGAGTGCTACCGGACTAGCGAATGAGCAGTTCTTC
medium-sized	TRBD1	TRBV4-2	TRBJ1-4	13	CASSEQGAEKLFF	TGTGCCAGCAGCGAACAGGGGGCTGAAAAACTGTTTTTT
few	NA	TRBV5-1	TRBJ2-6	15	CASSLVENGANVLTF	TGCGCCAGCAGCTTGGTAGAGAATGGGGCCAACGTCCTGACTTTC
many	NA	TRBV13	TRBJ2-7	12	CASSITSDEQYF	TGTGCCAGCAGCATAACTAGTGACGAGCAGTACTTC
many	NA	TRBV9	TRBJ2-1	13	CASSSDKPHEQFF	TGTGCCAGCAGCTCGGACAAGCCCCATGAGCAGTTCTTC
NA	NA	TRBV11-2	TRBJ2-2	15	CASSYQFGATGELFF	TGTGCCAGCAGCTACCAGTTTGGAGCTACCGGGGAGCTGTTTTTT
many	NA	TRBV12-3/TRBV12-4	TRBJ2-1	12	CASSLHNNEQFF	TGTGCCAGCAGTCTACACAACAATGAGCAGTTCTTC
NA	NA	TRBV28	TRBJ1-6	14	CASSRAHGISPLHF	TGTGCCAGCAGCCGGGCCCACGGGATTTCACCCCTCCACTTT
NA	TRBD1	TRBV11-2	TRBJ2-2	14	CASSLVRTGGELFF	TGTGCCAGCAGCTTAGTCCGGACAGGGGGGGAGCTGTTTTTT
many	NA	TRBV20-1	TRBJ2-7	13	CSARTGLVYEQYF	TGCAGTGCCCGAACGGGACTTGTCTACGAGCAGTACTTC
many	NA	TRBV2	TRBJ2-3	16	CASSEAPGRTADTQYF	TGTGCCAGCAGTGAAGCGCCGGGCCGAACGGCGGATACGCAGTATTTT
few	TRBD2	TRBV7-9	TRBJ2-7	14	CASSLFGGAYEQYF	TGTGCCAGCAGCTTATTCGGGGGGGCCTACGAGCAGTACTTC
few	TRBD1	TRBV19	TRBJ1-5	18	CASSIAAPGQGWGQPQHF	TGTGCCAGTAGTATAGCGGCCCCCGGACAGGGATGGGGTCAGCCCCAGCATTTT
few	TRBD2	TRBV20-1	TRBJ2-1	13	CSVSGVLDNEQFF	TGCAGTGTCAGCGGGGTTTTAGACAATGAGCAGTTCTTC
many	TRBD2	TRBV12-3/TRBV12-4	TRBJ2-2	15	CASSLFSGKAGELFF	TGTGCCAGCAGTTTGTTTAGCGGGAAGGCCGGGGAGCTGTTTTTT
many	TRBD2	TRBV5-6	TRBJ2-1	16	CASSHDSPGLGNEQFF	TGTGCCAGCAGCCACGACTCACCGGGACTAGGTAATGAGCAGTTCTTC
NA	NA	TRBV5-4	TRBJ2-1	13	CASSLSPYNEQFF	TGTGCCAGCAGCTTGTCACCATACAATGAGCAGTTCTTC
NA	NA	TRBV4-1	TRBJ2-7	12	CASSQLLGEQYF	TGCGCCAGCAGCCAACTCTTAGGCGAGCAGTACTTC
medium-sized	NA	TRBV7-2	TRBJ1-2	13	CASSVTKDYGYTF	TGTGCCAGCAGTGTAACGAAGGACTATGGCTACACCTTC
NA	TRBD2	TRBV20-1	TRBJ2-5	14	CSASLTSGPVPQYF	TGCAGTGCTAGTCTGACTAGCGGGCCTGTGCCCCAGTACTTC
many	TRBD1	TRBV5-6	TRBJ2-4	13	CASHDREENIQYF	TGTGCCAGCCATGACAGGGAAGAAAACATTCAGTACTTC
many	NA	TRBV5-1	TRBJ2-3	14	CASSSRGNWDTQYF	TGCGCCAGCAGCAGTAGGGGAAATTGGGATACGCAGTATTTT
many	NA	TRBV25-1	TRBJ2-7	14	CASSLQGGGYEQYF	TGTGCCAGCAGTCTCCAGGGGGGTGGGTACGAGCAGTACTTC
NA	NA	TRBV2	TRBJ2-3	16	CASINVGTSAADTQYF	TGTGCCAGCATTAACGTCGGGACATCCGCGGCAGATACGCAGTATTTT
many	NA	TRBV11-2	TRBJ2-3	13	CASSLNLPDTQYF	TGTGCCAGCAGCTTAAATCTTCCAGATACGCAGTATTTT
few	NA	TRBV20-1	TRBJ1-1	10	CSAEQGMAFF	TGCAGTGCTGAACAGGGTATGGCTTTCTTT
NA	NA	TRBV27	TRBJ1-1	18	CASSPTQLLTDMNTEAFF	TGTGCCAGCAGTCCTACCCAACTATTGACGGATATGAACACTGAAGCTTTCTTT
many	NA	TRBV12-3/TRBV12-4	TRBJ1-1	13	CASSFGPGGEAFF	TGTGCCAGCAGTTTCGGGCCTGGGGGTGAAGCTTTCTTT
few	TRBD1	TRBV18	TRBJ1-1	15	CASSLTGVMNTEAFF	TGTGCCAGCTCACTGACAGGGGTGATGAACACTGAAGCTTTCTTT
once	NA	TRBV7-6	TRBJ1-5	14	CASSLTGTNQPQHF	TGTGCCAGCAGCTTAACAGGGACCAATCAGCCCCAGCATTTT
many	NA	TRBV12-3/TRBV12-4	TRBJ2-5	15	CASSPLSGQGETQYF	TGTGCCAGCAGTCCACTGAGTGGGCAAGGAGAGACCCAGTACTTC
many	NA	TRBV15	TRBJ1-5	15	CATSRVNLGNQPQHF	TGTGCCACCAGCAGAGTCAACCTCGGCAATCAGCCCCAGCATTTT
NA	NA	TRBV19	TRBJ1-2	15	CASSRTRGDSYGYTF	TGTGCCAGTAGCCGCACCAGGGGAGATAGCTATGGCTACACCTTC
few	NA	TRBV9	TRBJ2-1	14	CASSVGPGDNEQFF	TGTGCCAGCAGCGTGGGCCCCGGGGACAATGAGCAGTTCTTC
NA	NA	TRBV12-3/TRBV12-4	TRBJ1-4	13	CASSLGYNEKLFF	TGTGCCAGCAGTTTAGGTTATAATGAAAAACTGTTTTTT
NA	NA	TRBV6-1	TRBJ2-7	10	CASRGYEQYF	TGTGCCAGCAGGGGATACGAGCAGTACTTC
NA	NA	TRBV20-1	TRBJ1-4	16	CSARDRGRLTNEKLFF	TGCAGTGCTAGAGATCGAGGGCGCTTAACTAATGAAAAACTGTTTTTT
many	TRBD1	TRBV29-1	TRBJ2-1	14	CSVWPTGAANEQFF	TGCAGCGTTTGGCCGACAGGGGCGGCGAATGAGCAGTTCTTC
many	TRBD1	TRBV7-9	TRBJ2-7	15	CASSEGQGISYEQYF	TGTGCCAGCAGCGAGGGACAGGGGATTTCCTACGAGCAGTACTTC
many	NA	TRBV7-6	TRBJ1-1	15	CASSLVDSRNTEAFF	TGTGCCAGCAGCTTAGTAGACAGCCGAAACACTGAAGCTTTCTTT
many	NA	TRBV7-9	TRBJ2-2	17	CASSFNSPRGLEGELFF	TGTGCCAGCAGCTTCAACTCTCCCAGAGGCTTAGAGGGGGAGCTGTTTTTT
many	TRBD1	TRBV6-2/TRBV6-3	TRBJ2-7	16	CASSYTSGTGNYEQYF	TGTGCCAGCAGTTACACCTCCGGGACAGGGAACTACGAGCAGTACTTC
many	TRBD1	TRBV15	TRBJ1-2	17	CATSRDFLGTAVSGYTF	TGTGCCACCAGCAGAGATTTTTTAGGGACAGCGGTTTCAGGCTACACCTTC
medium-sized	NA	TRBV5-6	TRBJ2-5	14	CASSLLAAQETQYF	TGTGCCAGCAGCTTGCTGGCAGCACAAGAGACCCAGTACTTC
large	NA	TRBV12-3/TRBV12-4	TRBJ2-7	16	CASSSPTRSLSYEQYF	TGTGCCAGCAGTTCCCCCACCCGGAGTCTGTCCTACGAGCAGTACTTC